These 29 T cell receptor beta chains were sequenced from one sample in a study of CD8 T cells in Susac syndrome. RNA in amounts of roughly 0.5 to 1 ug was reverse transcribed with random hexamers. From the immunoSEQ multiplex PCR reads, TCRdb called clonotypes with MiXCR, one entry per CDR3 protein. The data contain around 140,000 distinct CDR3 sequences, 75% to 90% of them singletons. Sequenced input: CD8+ T cells from PBMCs. The receptor source for this set is a human donor with multiple sclerosis.

The genes are TRBV12-3 or TRBV12-4 and TRBJ2-1; 7 bases map to TRBD1. The V and J ends lost 5 bases and 5 bases, in that order; junction bases with no gene match: 3. This CDR3 spans 13 amino acids. CDR3 coding DNA: TGTGCCAGCAGTCTGACAGGGAACAATGAGCAGTTCTTC. This gives the protein CASSLTGNNEQFF.

This clonotype was seen once. V and J are TRBV7-9 and TRBJ2-1, with 7 bases fitting TRBD2. This CDR3 comprises 14 residues. CDR1 and CDR2 from the germline V gene are SEHNR and FQNEAQ (reference sequence). V lost 6 bases to trimming and J lost 8 bases; unmatched junction nucleotides: 10. CDR3 loop: CASRRTLAPHEQFF. The CDR3 nucleotides are TGTGCCAGCAGGAGGACACTAGCGCCCCATGAGCAGTTCTTC.

The chain carries TRBV6-1 and TRBJ2-3, with 13 nucleotides matching TRBD2. CDR1 and CDR2 from the germline V gene are MNHNS and SASEGT. This CDR3 has 16 residues. With 6 bases clipped from V and 11 bases from J, the junction kept 14 bases outside the gene matches. Written as DNA, the CDR3 is TGTGCCAGCAGGCCCCCGGGACTAGCGGGGAGGGGGGGGCAGTATTTT. It codes for CASRPPGLAGRGGQYF.

The chain combines TRBV11-2 with TRBJ2-3, with 7 bases lining up with TRBD2. V dropped 8 bases and J dropped 6; count of bases not matched to a gene: 14. Germline V gives CDR1 SGHAT, CDR2 FQNNGV. This CDR3 is 15 amino acids long. The CDR3 sequence: CASGTASGGWDTQYF. The CDR3 bases are TGTGCCAGCGGCACGGCTTCGGGGGGATGGGATACGCAGTATTTT. The entire variable domain, with the rest obtained from reference TRBV11-2 and TRBJ2-3, is as follows: EAGVAQSPRYKIIEKRQSVAFWCNPISGHATLYWYQQILGQGPKLLIQFQNNGVVDDSQLPKDRFSAERLKGVDSTLKIQPAKLEDSAVYLCASGTASGGWDTQYFGPGTRLTVL.

This clonotype was observed a handful of times. The J gene is TRBJ2-1, the V gene TRBV7-9, with TRBD2 matching 8 bases. After removal of 1 base from V and 13 bases from J, the junction contained 6 bases not matched to a gene. CDR3 length equals 13 residues. The germline V gene encodes CDR1 SEHNR and CDR2 FQNEAQ (reference sequence). CDR3 in amino acids: CASSLVERENQFF. The DNA of the CDR3 is TGTGCCAGCAGCTTAGTTGAGCGGGAGAATCAGTTCTTC. Full variable domain (outside the CDR3, taken from reference TRBV7-9 and TRBJ2-1): DTGVSQNPRHKITKRGQNVTFRCDPISEHNRLYWYRQTLGQGPEFLTYFQNEAQLEKSRLLSDRFSAERPKGSFSTLEIQRTEQGDSAMYLCASSLVERENQFFGPGTRLTVL.

The rearrangement joins TRBV7-8 to TRBJ1-5; TRBD1 matches 7 bases. Trimming cost V 3 bases and J 5 bases; bases outside gene matches: 4. The CDR3 runs 14 residues. CDR1 and CDR2 (germline): SGHVS, FQNEAQ. CDR3 DNA: TGTGCCAGCAGCTTGACAGGGCTTGATCAGCCCCAGCATTTT. Translating gives CASSLTGLDQPQHF.

The chain combines TRBV30 with TRBJ1-5; 7 bases are shared with TRBD1. Germline V lookup: CDR1 GTSNPN, CDR2 SVGIG (reference sequence). The CDR3 consists of 15 residues. V lost 1 base, J lost 0 bases, and 3 bases stayed unmatched. This CDR3 reads CAWSEGGLSNQPQHF. CDR3 bases: TGTGCCTGGAGTGAAGGGGGCCTTAGCAATCAGCCCCAGCATTTT.

This chain joins TRBV20-1 and TRBJ2-1; TRBD2 agrees at 9 bases. The CDR3 consists of 15 residues. Germline V gene lookup returns CDR1 DFQATT and CDR2 SNEGSKA (reference sequence). The ends lost 3 bases at V and 5 bases at J; junction bases unmatched: 8. The CDR3 protein is CSARGLRLADNEQFF. CDR3 nucleotide sequence: TGCAGTGCTAGGGGGCTGCGACTAGCGGACAATGAGCAGTTCTTC.

This clonotype has just a few counts. The chain's CDR3 is CASSLLSSGANVLTF. CDR3 in DNA: TGTGCCAGCAGTTTATTGAGCTCTGGGGCCAACGTCCTGACTTTC. This sequence joins TRBV27 and TRBJ2-6; D uncertain. Trimming shortened V by 1 base and J by 0 bases, and 4 bases separated the two germline ends. The CDR3 extends over 15 amino acids. Germline V gives CDR1 MNHEY, CDR2 SMNVEV (reference sequence).

V usage is TRBV30 and J usage is TRBJ1-1; D possibly corresponds to TRBD1 (6 bases). The germline gives CDR1 GTSNPN, CDR2 SVGIG (reference sequence). Trimming cost V 3 bases and J 9 bases, with 11 bases left between them. The CDR3 extends over 11 amino acids. In DNA, the CDR3 is TGTGCCTGGAGCACGGGACATCAAGCTTTCTTT. This translates into CAWSTGHQAFF.

This chain joins TRBV7-9 and TRBJ2-7, with D unresolved. This CDR3 has 13 amino acids. From germline, CDR1 is SEHNR and CDR2 FQNEAQ (reference sequence). V lost 3 bases, J lost 1 base, and 7 bases lay in between. CDR3 sequence (DNA): TGTGCCAGCAGCTTGTCGGTTTCCTACGAGCAGTACTTC. This codes for CASSLSVSYEQYF. Full variable domain (outside the CDR3, taken from reference TRBV7-9 and TRBJ2-7): DTGVSQNPRHKITKRGQNVTFRCDPISEHNRLYWYRQTLGQGPEFLTYFQNEAQLEKSRLLSDRFSAERPKGSFSTLEIQRTEQGDSAMYLCASSLSVSYEQYFGPGTRLTVT.

The chain carries TRBV6-5 and TRBJ2-5; TRBD1 might be the D (7 bases). The germline V gene encodes CDR1 MNHEY and CDR2 SVGAGI. The CDR3 has 16 residues. The germline V and J ends were trimmed by 0 bases and 4 bases, with 15 bases remaining between them. The CDR3 nucleotides read TGTGCCAGCAGTTACTCTAAGGAGGGGGCCGGAGAGACCCAGTACTTC. Translation gives CASSYSKEGAGETQYF.

The chain recombines TRBV24-1 with TRBJ2-2; no clear D. This CDR3 has 11 amino acids. V lost 9 bases to trimming and J lost 5 bases, with 6 bases between them. CDR1 and CDR2 (germline): KGHDR, SFDVKD. The CDR3 here is CATSETGELFF. DNA of the CDR3: TGTGCCACCTCGGAGACCGGGGAGCTGTTTTTT.

The table lists this clonotype with a few counts. CDR3: CSASGEREMTYEQYF. The CDR3 DNA reads TGCAGTGCTAGTGGGGAAAGAGAAATGACCTACGAGCAGTACTTC. This chain connects TRBV20-1 to TRBJ2-7; D remains ambiguous. V gave up 3 bases and J gave up 2 bases, with 17 bases separating them. The CDR3 totals 15 residues. Germline V gene data show CDR1 as DFQATT and CDR2 as SNEGSKA (reference sequence).

The rearrangement uses TRBV12-3 or TRBV12-4 and TRBJ1-5, with a tentative D call TRBD1 (5 bases). V lost 3 bases, J lost 0 bases, and 12 bases lay in between. The CDR3 loop spans 16 amino acids. The CDR3 spells CASSFGGANSNQPQHF. In nucleotides, the CDR3 is TGTGCCAGCAGTTTCGGAGGGGCGAATAGCAATCAGCCCCAGCATTTT.

J is TRBJ2-7 and V is TRBV29-1; no definite D call. The CDR3 is 11 residues long. Per germline, CDR1 SQVTM and CDR2 ANQGSEA. Trimming shortened V by 7 bases and J by 3 bases, and 10 bases separated the two germline ends. The CDR3 is CSAKGDYEQYF. CDR3 coding DNA: TGCAGCGCCAAAGGAGACTACGAGCAGTACTTC.

The rearrangement joins TRBV2 to TRBJ2-6; maybe TRBD1 (5 bases). The CDR3 runs 15 residues. Trimming removed 9 bases at V and 8 bases at J, with 20 bases between. Germline V lookup: CDR1 SNHLY, CDR2 FYNNEI. CDR3 sequence: CARLEDRGSPNVLTF. The CDR3, as DNA: TGTGCCAGGCTAGAAGATAGGGGATCTCCCAACGTCCTGACTTTC.

The chain employs TRBV13 and TRBJ1-4; perhaps TRBD1 as D (6 bases). V lost 4 bases to trimming and J lost 5 bases, with 11 bases between them. This CDR3 is built from 14 residues. Germline CDR1 is PRHDT and CDR2 is FYEKMQ (reference sequence). CDR3 amino acids: CASSSDRLNEKLFF. The CDR3 DNA reads as TGTGCCAGCAGCTCCGACAGGCTAAATGAAAAACTGTTTTTT.

The chain combines TRBV7-9 with TRBJ2-1; D is perhaps TRBD2 (6 bases). The CDR3 totals 15 residues. Germline lookup yields CDR1 SEHNR and CDR2 FQNEAQ (reference sequence). The germline V and J ends were trimmed by 5 bases and 5 bases, with 16 bases remaining between them. This chain's CDR3 is CASSPWGELDNEQFF. The DNA for the CDR3 is TGTGCCAGCAGCCCCTGGGGGGAGCTGGACAATGAGCAGTTCTTC.

V gene TRBV4-1 combines with J gene TRBJ2-3, with D possibly being TRBD1 (6 bases). Trimming removed 1 base from V and 5 bases from J, with 10 bases in between. Germline V gene sequence: CDR1 MGHRA, CDR2 YSYEKL. The CDR3 runs 14 residues. CDR3 sequence (DNA): TGCGCCAGCAGCCAAGGAGGGGGTAGAGATACGCAGTATTTT. The encoded protein is CASSQGGGRDTQYF.

This chain uses TRBV27 with TRBJ2-7; D is uncertain. Looked up from germline, CDR1 is MNHEY and CDR2 is SMNVEV (reference sequence). Trimming cost V 2 bases and J 2 bases, with 7 bases left between them. CDR3 length: 13 residues. DNA for the CDR3: TGTGCCAGCAGTTTAGGGCCAGCCTACGAGCAGTACGTC. It encodes CASSLGPAYEQYV.

V usage is TRBV11-2 and J usage is TRBJ2-5, with a weak D call TRBD2 (7 bases). Germline values: CDR1 SGHAT, CDR2 FQNNGV. The CDR3 consists of 16 residues. Trimming pared 1 base from V and 10 bases from J, leaving 22 bases between. As DNA, the CDR3 is TGTGCCAGCAGCTTAGGTTCGGGCTACCAAGGGGGGGGCCAGTACTTC. Residues: CASSLGSGYQGGGQYF.

The chain joins TRBV4-1 to TRBJ1-5; no firm D call. The V end lost 8 bases, the J end lost 0 bases, and 11 bases lay between the germline ends. Germline assignment: CDR1 MGHRA and CDR2 YSYEKL. The CDR3 extends over 14 amino acids. The CDR3 here is CASGGPNSNQPQHF. CDR3 nucleotide sequence: TGCGCCAGCGGCGGACCGAATAGCAATCAGCCCCAGCATTTT.

V usage is TRBV27 and J usage is TRBJ2-1; D unresolved. Germline V CDR1 and CDR2: MNHEY, SMNVEV (reference sequence). Deletions cut 3 bases from V and 8 bases from J, with 14 bases between. The CDR3 totals 14 residues. The CDR3 reads CASSFFGVKDEQFF. For the CDR3, the DNA is TGTGCCAGCAGTTTCTTTGGGGTAAAGGATGAGCAGTTCTTC.

This chain uses TRBV19 with TRBJ2-1; the D is unclear. V lost 7 bases to trimming and J lost 5 bases, with 18 bases between them. Per germline, CDR1 LNHDA and CDR2 SQIVND (reference sequence). This CDR3 region has 15 residues. CDR3 protein: CASTQHILMNNEQFF. In DNA form, the CDR3 reads TGTGCCAGTACTCAGCATATACTTATGAACAATGAGCAGTTCTTC.

The rearrangement uses TRBV24-1 and TRBJ2-1, with 7 positions matching TRBD2. The CDR3 extends over 16 amino acids. Germline-derived CDR1 and CDR2 are KGHDR and SFDVKD. V gave up 0 bases and J gave up 5 bases; unmatched junction bases: 6. CDR3 DNA sequence: TGTGCCACCAGTGATTTGGGCGGGGGTCCGAACAATGAGCAGTTCTTC. Translation: CATSDLGGGPNNEQFF.

This sequence joins TRBV15 and TRBJ1-2; 9 nucleotides line up with TRBD1. In germline, CDR1 is LNHNV, CDR2 YYDKDF (reference sequence). V gave up 3 bases and J gave up 6 bases; unmatched junction bases: 8. The CDR3 extends over 15 amino acids. Written as DNA, the CDR3 is TGTGCCACCAGCAGGTCAACAGGGGGCGGGGATGGCTACACCTTC. Protein sequence: CATSRSTGGGDGYTF.

V usage is TRBV4-1 and J usage is TRBJ2-7, with a weak D call TRBD1 (5 bases). The CDR3 has 15 amino acids. Trimming left V 4 bases short and J 5 bases short, with 18 bases between. From germline, CDR1 is MGHRA and CDR2 YSYEKL. CDR3 region: CASSPSETVRNEQYF. CDR3 nucleotide sequence: TGCGCCAGCAGCCCCAGCGAGACAGTAAGGAACGAGCAGTACTTC.

The chain recombines TRBV19 with TRBJ2-1, with 7 bases fitting TRBD2. Germline CDR1 is LNHDA and CDR2 is SQIVND (reference sequence). Trimming at V came to 6 bases and at J to 3 bases, leaving 8 bases not matched to a gene. The CDR3 length is 15 residues. CDR3 in DNA: TGTGCCAGTAGCCGGGCGGGGGAGGTCTACAATGAGCAGTTCTTC. Protein product: CASSRAGEVYNEQFF. The full variable domain, its missing parts supplied by reference TRBV19 and TRBJ2-1, is DGGITQSPKYLFRKEGQNVTLSCEQNLNHDAMYWYRQDPGQGLRLIYYSQIVNDFQKGDIAEGYSVSREKKESFPLTVTSAQKNPTAFYLCASSRAGEVYNEQFFGPGTRLTVL.